Shown below are 24 T cell receptor beta chains from a single sample sequenced in a study of T-cell memory formation after mild COVID-19 (dated by TCRdb to the early 2020s). Libraries were constructed by 5' RACE. TCRdb shows the sequencer as Illumina NovaSeq 6000. The raw public data were reprocessed by TCRdb itself: fastp quality trimming at Q25, MiXCR clonotype calling, in-frame beta chains only. Merged by CDR3 protein, the rows form single entries marked with the most common genes and DNA. Within this sample are about 81,000 distinct CDR3 sequences, with roughly 23% of them counted one time only. 42% of the sample is in the top ten clones. The sample was PBMCs or a T cell subset sorted from them (not recorded which). The receptors stem from a man between 18 and 29 years old who had mild COVID-19 (a few samples of this study predate the infection). The sample titles of this study are shuffled in the database, so cell type and time point are left out; the donor was told from shared clones.

This clonotype was detected a few times. The chain carries TRBV7-9 and TRBJ2-7; TRBD1 matches at 7 bases. CDR1 is SEHNR and CDR2 is FQNEAQ in the germline V gene (reference sequence). This CDR3 contains 13 residues. V lost 8 bases and J lost 1; bases outside the gene matches: 5. CDR3 in DNA: TGTGCCAGCCGGGGACAGCTGTCCTACGAGCAGTACTTC. This codes for CASRGQLSYEQYF.

This clonotype was seen ten or more times. The genes are TRBV27 and TRBJ2-5, with TRBD1 matching 11 bases. V lost 3 bases to trimming and J lost 4 bases; unmatched junction nucleotides: 1. Germline values: CDR1 MNHEY, CDR2 SMNVEV (reference sequence). There are 14 residues in the CDR3. CDR3 sequence: CASSLGQGGETQYF. CDR3 in DNA: TGTGCCAGCAGTTTGGGACAGGGGGGAGAGACCCAGTACTTC.

There are a few counts of this clonotype. The chain employs TRBV11-2 and TRBJ2-2; D is perhaps TRBD2 (5 bases). The CDR3 totals 15 residues. Trimming cost V 4 bases and J 6 bases, with 15 bases left between them. Per the germline V gene, CDR1 is SGHAT and CDR2 is FQNNGV. CDR3 protein: CASSSITGWAGELFF. CDR3 nucleotides: TGTGCCAGCAGCTCAATCACGGGGTGGGCCGGGGAGCTGTTTTTT.

This clonotype appeared many times. The chain joins TRBV7-2 to TRBJ1-5, with unresolved D. This CDR3 spans 13 amino acids. Germline V gene data show CDR1 as SGHTA and CDR2 as FQGNSA. Trimming shortened V by 5 bases and J by 5 bases, and 10 bases separated the two germline ends. The CDR3 region is CASSTRDYQPQHF. The DNA of the CDR3 is TGTGCCAGCAGCACCCGGGATTATCAGCCCCAGCATTTT.

This clonotype was detected a few times. The chain joins TRBV20-1 to TRBJ2-1; no reliable D call. V lost 6 bases and J 0 bases, leaving 15 bases between the germline ends. Looked up from germline, CDR1 is DFQATT and CDR2 is SNEGSKA (reference sequence). The CDR3 extends over 15 amino acids. The CDR3 nucleotides are TGCAGTGCCCCGCCCGCATCTAGCTCCTACAATGAGCAGTTCTTC. It translates to CSAPPASSSYNEQFF.

This clonotype turned up a few times. The V gene is TRBV29-1, the J gene TRBJ2-7, with D perhaps TRBD1 (5 bases). Germline V gene sequence: CDR1 SQVTM, CDR2 ANQGSEA. The V end lost 4 bases, the J end lost 3 bases, and 10 bases lay between the germline ends. The CDR3 loop spans 12 amino acids. The CDR3 bases are TGCAGCGTTGCCCCGCAGGGCTACGAGCAGTACTTC. It encodes CSVAPQGYEQYF.

This clonotype was seen more than once but under ten times. V and J are TRBV3-2 and TRBJ2-6. TRBV3-2 is a listed pseudogene. The CDR3 spans 11 residues. The CDR3 sequence: CASSQERKTTF. DNA of the CDR3: TGTGCCAGCAGTCAAGAACGGAAGACGACTTTC.

Only a few counts were recorded for this clonotype. The J gene is TRBJ2-7, the V gene TRBV6-5; D is ambiguous. CDR1 is MNHEY and CDR2 is SVGAGI in the germline V gene. The CDR3 is made up of 15 amino acids. V was trimmed by 5 bases and J by 1 base, leaving 15 bases between them. This CDR3 is CASSRMVDRSYEQYF. CDR3 DNA: TGTGCCAGCAGTAGAATGGTGGACCGTTCCTACGAGCAGTACTTC.

CDR3 amino acids: CASSLGQTNSPLHF. DNA for the CDR3: TGTGCCAGCAGCTTAGGACAGACTAATTCACCCCTCCACTTT. The chain is built from TRBV11-3 and TRBJ1-6; maybe TRBD1 (5 bases). The CDR3 runs to 14 residues. Trimming removed 1 base from V and 6 bases from J, with 7 bases in between. CDR1 and CDR2 (germline): SGHNT, YENEEA.

In this sample, this clonotype turned up a few times. The rearrangement joins TRBV11-2 to TRBJ2-5; D call uncertain. V was clipped by 5 bases and J by 2 bases, with 6 bases between them. Germline values: CDR1 SGHAT, CDR2 FQNNGV. The CDR3 runs 12 residues. This CDR3 reads CASSHLQETQYF. The CDR3 region has the DNA TGTGCCAGCAGCCACTTACAAGAGACCCAGTACTTC.

This clonotype turned up a few times. The CDR3: CASSKGLAVANTGELFF. CDR3 bases: TGTGCCAGCAGCAAGGGACTAGCGGTAGCGAACACCGGGGAGCTGTTTTTT. The chain employs TRBV7-9 and TRBJ2-2; 11 nucleotides match TRBD2. Germline lookup yields CDR1 SEHNR and CDR2 FQNEAQ (reference sequence). V was clipped by 5 bases and J by 0 bases; unmatched bases: 5. CDR3 length: 17 residues. The variable domain in full, with the rest retrieved from reference TRBV7-9 and TRBJ2-2, is DTGVSQNPRHKITKRGQNVTFRCDPISEHNRLYWYRQTLGQGPEFLTYFQNEAQLEKSRLLSDRFSAERPKGSFSTLEIQRTEQGDSAMYLCASSKGLAVANTGELFFGEGSRLTVL.

This clonotype was recorded a few times. The rearrangement joins TRBV7-2 to TRBJ2-5; D may be TRBD1 (5 bases). The CDR3 extends over 14 amino acids. The V end lost 3 bases, the J end lost 5 bases, and 13 bases lay between the germline ends. Germline V lookup: CDR1 SGHTA, CDR2 FQGNSA. CDR3 sequence reads: CASSFPMGLETQYF. The CDR3 coding sequence is TGTGCCAGCAGCTTTCCGATGGGGCTTGAGACCCAGTACTTC.

This clonotype has only a few counts. The genes are TRBV7-9 and TRBJ2-2; D remains ambiguous. The germline CDR1 and CDR2 sequences are SEHNR and FQNEAQ (reference sequence). The V and J ends lost 4 bases and 4 bases respectively, with 7 bases between them. This CDR3 has 13 residues. In DNA form, the CDR3 reads TGTGCCAGCAGCTCCGCGGTCACCGGGGAGCTGTTTTTT. As protein: CASSSAVTGELFF.

In this sample, this clonotype turned up a few times. This chain links TRBV7-9 with TRBJ2-1; D is unresolved. The V and J ends lost 5 bases and 1 base respectively, with 9 bases between them. The germline V gene has CDR1 SEHNR and CDR2 FQNEAQ (reference sequence). The CDR3 sequence is 14 residues long. The CDR3 coding sequence is TGTGCCAGCAGCGAGCAGAGTTCCTACAATGAGCAGTTCTTC. Amino acids: CASSEQSSYNEQFF.

The chain has TRBV3-1 and TRBJ2-5; D remains ambiguous. V dropped 0 bases and J dropped 7 bases, with 6 bases sitting between them. Per the germline V gene, CDR1 is LGHDT and CDR2 is YNNKEL (reference sequence). The CDR3 is 12 amino acids. The CDR3 DNA reads as TGTGCCAGCAGCCAAGAGAAGCGGACCCAGTACTTC. It encodes CASSQEKRTQYF.

This chain joins TRBV11-2 and TRBJ2-7; tentative D call: TRBD1 (5 bases). Trimming stripped 4 bases from V and 2 bases from J, with 18 bases between. The CDR3 is made up of 16 amino acids. Germline V lookup: CDR1 SGHAT, CDR2 FQNNGV. The chain's CDR3 is CASSSDTRVIPYEQYF. The CDR3 nucleotides are TGTGCCAGCAGCTCCGATACCAGGGTGATTCCCTACGAGCAGTACTTC.

The chain uses TRBV5-6 and TRBJ2-2, with 9 bases aligning to TRBD2. Germline assignment: CDR1 SGHDT and CDR2 YYEEEE. This CDR3 is built from 16 residues. Unmatched junction bases numbered 3, after V lost 2 bases and J lost 1 base. The CDR3 DNA sequence: TGTGCCAGCAGCTTCTATAGCGGGGGGAACACCGGGGAGCTGTTTTTT. Amino acids: CASSFYSGGNTGELFF.

CDR3 residues: CASIDVQGSEQFF. The CDR3 DNA is TGCGCCAGCATCGACGTACAGGGGAGTGAGCAGTTCTTC. The chain is built from TRBV5-1 and TRBJ2-1; 7 bases line up with TRBD1. The CDR3 has 13 residues. With 6 bases clipped from V and 9 bases from J, the junction kept 9 bases outside the gene matches. Per the germline V gene, CDR1 is SGHRS and CDR2 is YFSETQ.

A few counts support this clonotype. The chain uses TRBV5-6 and TRBJ2-1; D not certain. Germline lookup yields CDR1 SGHDT and CDR2 YYEEEE. V lost 0 bases and J 9 bases, leaving 4 bases between the germline ends. The CDR3 length is 11 residues. CDR3 sequence: CASSLVAEQFF. The CDR3 DNA sequence: TGTGCCAGCAGCTTGGTGGCTGAGCAGTTCTTC. Full variable domain (rest looked up from reference TRBV5-6 and TRBJ2-1): DAGVTQSPTHLIKTRGQQVTLRCSPKSGHDTVSWYQQALGQGPQFIFQYYEEEERQRGNFPDRFSGHQFPNYSSELNVNALLLGDSALYLCASSLVAEQFFGPGTRLTVL.

In its sample, this clonotype was seen once. The chain links TRBV6-6 to TRBJ2-7; TRBD2 aligns across 7 bases. The CDR3 length is 15 residues. With V trimmed by 2 bases and J by 1 base, 5 bases remained unmatched. Germline V CDR1 and CDR2: MNHNY, SVGAGI (reference sequence). The CDR3 coding sequence is TGTGCCAGCAGTTACGAGGCGGGAGCGTCCTACGAGCAGTACTTC. Amino acids: CASSYEAGASYEQYF.

This clonotype has a count of ten or more. The chain employs TRBV12-3 or TRBV12-4 and TRBJ2-2; the D gene is possibly TRBD1 (6 bases). This CDR3 is 16 amino acids long. The germline V and J ends were trimmed by 5 bases and 6 bases, with 19 bases remaining between them. The CDR3 loop is CASSPVGGRDPGELFF. For the CDR3, the DNA is TGTGCCAGCAGTCCCGTAGGGGGTCGGGATCCCGGGGAGCTGTTTTTT.

This chain uses TRBV5-6 with TRBJ1-5; 7 positions agree with TRBD1. Germline-derived CDR1 and CDR2 are SGHDT and YYEEEE. J gave up 0 bases and V 2 bases, and 2 bases lay outside the gene matches. This CDR3 has 15 residues. The CDR3 nucleotides read TGTGCCAGCAGCTTCGGGACAGATAGCAATCAGCCCCAGCATTTT. This translates into CASSFGTDSNQPQHF.

This sequence joins TRBV9 and TRBJ1-2; D is undetermined. The CDR3 spans 11 residues. V dropped 0 bases and J dropped 9 bases, with 6 bases sitting between them. CDR1 and CDR2 from the germline V gene are SGDLS and YYNGEE. The CDR3 nucleotides are TGTGCCAGCAGCGTAGGGCAGAGCTACACCTTC. It specifies CASSVGQSYTF.

This chain links TRBV6-5 with TRBJ2-7; 12 nucleotides match TRBD2. CDR1 and CDR2 (germline): MNHEY, SVGAGI. This CDR3 region has 15 residues. The V segment lost 2 bases and the J segment 3 bases; nucleotides outside the gene matches: 2. The chain's CDR3 is CASSYATSGGYEQYF. DNA for the CDR3: TGTGCCAGCAGTTACGCGACTAGCGGGGGCTACGAGCAGTACTTC.